The clone carrying this TCR beta chain was observed many times. TCR beta CDR3 region amplification was performed from RNA transcripts. HTBI primers were used for first-round RT-PCR of the TCR CDR3. Via MiXCR, TCRdb re-called the multiplex PCR reads, giving one row per CDR3 protein. Seen here are fewer than 350,000 distinct CDR3 sequences, roughly 15% observed once, and the top ten hold around 30%. Not enrolled were patients with uncontrolled infection, other autoimmune disease, pregnancy or lactation. This sample stems from a study of T cells in Graves' hyperthyroidism and ophthalmopathy. Trimming stripped 3 bases from V and 5 bases from J, with 7 bases between. The CDR3 covers 13 residues.

The rearrangement joins TRBV12-3 or TRBV12-4 to TRBJ1-4; no firm D call. Material for sequencing was blood. The TCR was taken from a woman in her forties or fifties with Graves' hyperthyroidism that later progressed to Graves' ophthalmopathy. The CDR3 bases are TGTGCCAGCAGTTTGGGAAAGAATGAAAAACTGTTTTTT. This translates into CASSLGKNEKLFF.